This T cell receptor (beta chain) came from a study of OX40 agonist ivuxolimab in advanced cancers. About the research overall: Hepatocellular carcinoma, melanoma, renal cell or head and neck cancer occurred in dose-escalation patients.

With regard to this clone: Its antigen is undetermined.

Trimming shortened V by 3 bases and J by 1 base, and 4 bases separated the two germline ends. The CDR3 spans 12 residues. Per germline, CDR1 SGHKS and CDR2 YYEKEE (reference sequence). General study findings and limits: Circulating CD4+ and CD8+ T cells showed clonal expansion by week 6 at 0.1 to 3.0 mg/kg.

Profiled with immunoSEQ multiplex PCR; TCRdb holds only in-frame clones, not every one. The top ten hold approximately 5% of the sample, which has about 76,000 clones, roughly 88% seen once. This rearrangement joins TRBV5-5 to TRBJ1-1; D is undetermined. The TCR was taken from an adult with an advanced solid tumor such as melanoma, head and neck, liver or kidney cancer. This material consisted of CD4+ or CD8+ T cells sorted from blood, taken in a trial of the OX40 agonist ivuxolimab. The DNA for the CDR3 is TGTGCCAGCAGCTGGACGAACACTGAAGCTTTCTTT. Translated: CASSWTNTEAFF.